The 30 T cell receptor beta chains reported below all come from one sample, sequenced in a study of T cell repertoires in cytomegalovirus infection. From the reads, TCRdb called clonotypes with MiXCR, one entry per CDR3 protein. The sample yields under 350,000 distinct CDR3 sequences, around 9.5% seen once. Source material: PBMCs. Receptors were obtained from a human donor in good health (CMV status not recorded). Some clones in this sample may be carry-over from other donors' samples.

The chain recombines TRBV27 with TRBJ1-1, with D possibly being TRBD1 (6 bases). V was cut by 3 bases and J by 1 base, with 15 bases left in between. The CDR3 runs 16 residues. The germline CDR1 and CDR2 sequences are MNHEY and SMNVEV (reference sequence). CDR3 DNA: TGTGCCAGCAGTTTTTCCAGGGGCCGCACGAACACTGAAGCTTTCTTT. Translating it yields CASSFSRGRTNTEAFF.

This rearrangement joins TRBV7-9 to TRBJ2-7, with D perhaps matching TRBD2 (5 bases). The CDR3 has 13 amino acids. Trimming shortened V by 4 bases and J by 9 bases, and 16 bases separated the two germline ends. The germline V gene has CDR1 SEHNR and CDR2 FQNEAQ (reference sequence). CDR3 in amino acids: CASSSDGRVAQYF. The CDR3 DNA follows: TGTGCCAGCAGCTCGGACGGGCGGGTCGCGCAGTACTTC.

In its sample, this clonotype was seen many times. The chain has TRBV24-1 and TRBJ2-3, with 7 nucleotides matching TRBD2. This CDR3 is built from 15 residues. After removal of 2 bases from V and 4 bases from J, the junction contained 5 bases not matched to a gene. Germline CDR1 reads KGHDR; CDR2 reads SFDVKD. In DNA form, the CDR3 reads TGTGCCACCAGTGATTCCCCGGGGGGTCCAGATACGCAGTATTTT. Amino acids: CATSDSPGGPDTQYF.

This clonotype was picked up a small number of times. The CDR3 region has the DNA TGCAGTGCTGAGGGGGGGGCTAGTGAAAAACTGTTTTTT. Translating gives CSAEGGASEKLFF. The J gene is TRBJ1-4, the V gene TRBV20-1; TRBD1 might be the D (6 bases). The V gene's germline CDR1 is DFQATT and CDR2 SNEGSKA (reference sequence). This CDR3 comprises 13 residues. Deletions cut 5 bases from V and 7 bases from J, with 14 bases between.

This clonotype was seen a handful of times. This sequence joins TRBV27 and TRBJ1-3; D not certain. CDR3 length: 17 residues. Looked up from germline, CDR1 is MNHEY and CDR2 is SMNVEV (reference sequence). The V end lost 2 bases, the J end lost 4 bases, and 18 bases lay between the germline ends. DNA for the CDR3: TGTGCCAGCAGTTTAAGGAAGGGCGCCGCGGGCGGAAACACCATATATTTT. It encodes CASSLRKGAAGGNTIYF.

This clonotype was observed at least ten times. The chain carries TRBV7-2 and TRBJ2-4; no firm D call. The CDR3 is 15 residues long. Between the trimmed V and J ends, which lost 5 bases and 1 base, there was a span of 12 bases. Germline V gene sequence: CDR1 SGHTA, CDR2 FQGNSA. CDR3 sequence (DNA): TGTGCCAGCAGCCCGACCACGAATGCCAAAAACATTCAGTACTTC. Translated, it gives CASSPTTNAKNIQYF.

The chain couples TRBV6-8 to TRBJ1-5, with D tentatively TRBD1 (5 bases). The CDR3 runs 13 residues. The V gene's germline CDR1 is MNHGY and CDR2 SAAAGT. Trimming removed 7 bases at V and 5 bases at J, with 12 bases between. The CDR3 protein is CASTKGDHQPQHF. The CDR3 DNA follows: TGTGCCAGCACCAAAGGGGATCATCAGCCCCAGCATTTT.

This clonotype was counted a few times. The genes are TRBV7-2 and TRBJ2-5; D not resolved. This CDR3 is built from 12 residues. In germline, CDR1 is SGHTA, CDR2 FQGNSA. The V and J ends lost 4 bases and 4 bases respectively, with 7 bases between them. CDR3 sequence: CASSSLSETQYF. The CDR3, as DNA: TGTGCCAGCAGCTCCCTCTCAGAGACCCAGTACTTC.

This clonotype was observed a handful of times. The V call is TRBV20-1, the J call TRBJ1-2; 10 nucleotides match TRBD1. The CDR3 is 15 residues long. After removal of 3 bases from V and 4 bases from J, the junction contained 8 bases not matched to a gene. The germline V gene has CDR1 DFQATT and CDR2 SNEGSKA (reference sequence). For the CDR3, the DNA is TGCAGTGCTAGTTTTTCGGGACAGGGGATCTATGGCTACACCTTC. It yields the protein CSASFSGQGIYGYTF.

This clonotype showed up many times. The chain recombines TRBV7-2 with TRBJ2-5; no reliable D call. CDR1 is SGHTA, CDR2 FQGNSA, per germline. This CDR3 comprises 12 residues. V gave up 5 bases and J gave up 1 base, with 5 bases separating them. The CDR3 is CASSAIQETQYF. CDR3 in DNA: TGTGCCAGCAGCGCGATCCAAGAGACCCAGTACTTC.

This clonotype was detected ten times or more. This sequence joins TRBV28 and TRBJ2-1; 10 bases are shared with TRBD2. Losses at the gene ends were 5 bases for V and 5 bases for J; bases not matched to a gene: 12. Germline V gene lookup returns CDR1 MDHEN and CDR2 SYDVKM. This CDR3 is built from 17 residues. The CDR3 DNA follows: TGTGCCAGCAGTCCGCCTCTCCAAGCGGGAGGGCACAATGAGCAGTTCTTC. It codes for CASSPPLQAGGHNEQFF.

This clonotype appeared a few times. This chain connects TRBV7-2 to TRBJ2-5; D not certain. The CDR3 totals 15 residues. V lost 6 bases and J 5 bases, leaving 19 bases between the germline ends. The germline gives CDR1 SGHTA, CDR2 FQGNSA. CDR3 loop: CASSPRTGHLETQYF. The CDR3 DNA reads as TGTGCCAGCAGTCCTCGGACGGGCCATCTGGAGACCCAGTACTTC.

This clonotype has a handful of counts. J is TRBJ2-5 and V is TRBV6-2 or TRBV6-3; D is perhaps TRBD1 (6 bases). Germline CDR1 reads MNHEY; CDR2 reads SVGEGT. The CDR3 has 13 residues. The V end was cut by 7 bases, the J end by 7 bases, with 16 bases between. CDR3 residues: CASTLSGDPTQYF. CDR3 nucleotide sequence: TGTGCCAGCACCCTTTCAGGGGACCCGACCCAGTACTTC.

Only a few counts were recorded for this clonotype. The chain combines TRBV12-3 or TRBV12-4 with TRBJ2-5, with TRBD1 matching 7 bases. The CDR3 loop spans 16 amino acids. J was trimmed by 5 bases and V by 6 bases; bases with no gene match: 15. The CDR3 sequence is CASSATAQGIVETQYF. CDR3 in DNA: TGTGCCAGCAGCGCGACAGCACAGGGGATCGTGGAGACCCAGTACTTC.

The CDR3 nucleotides read TGTGCCATCAGTCGGGGGCCCGGGGACTATGGCTACACCTTC. Protein product: CAISRGPGDYGYTF. The V gene is TRBV10-3, the J gene TRBJ1-2; D perhaps matches TRBD1 (6 bases). The germline V gene has CDR1 ENHRY and CDR2 SYGVKD. Trimming removed 5 bases at V and 3 bases at J, with 13 bases between. The CDR3 consists of 14 residues.

CDR3 coding DNA: TGTGCCAGCAGTTTAGAGGCCAGGACGCTGTCGGGCTACGAGCAGTACTTC. Translated: CASSLEARTLSGYEQYF. The chain uses TRBV12-3 or TRBV12-4 and TRBJ2-7; no firm D call. V dropped 1 base and J dropped 3 bases, with 19 bases sitting between them. CDR3 size: 17 residues.

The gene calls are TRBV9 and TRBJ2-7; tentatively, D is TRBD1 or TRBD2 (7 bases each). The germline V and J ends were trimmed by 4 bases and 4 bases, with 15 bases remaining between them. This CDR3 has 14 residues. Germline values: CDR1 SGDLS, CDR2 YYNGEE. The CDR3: CASSKRDSGYEQYF. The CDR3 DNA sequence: TGTGCCAGCAGCAAGCGGGACAGTGGATACGAGCAGTACTTC.

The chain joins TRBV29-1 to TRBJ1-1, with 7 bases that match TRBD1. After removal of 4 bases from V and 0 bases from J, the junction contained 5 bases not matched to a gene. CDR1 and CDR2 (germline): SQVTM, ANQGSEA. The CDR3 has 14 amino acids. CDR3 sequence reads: CSVVEGTVNTEAFF. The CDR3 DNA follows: TGCAGCGTTGTGGAGGGGACAGTGAACACTGAAGCTTTCTTT. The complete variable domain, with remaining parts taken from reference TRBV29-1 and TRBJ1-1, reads SAVISQKPSRDICQRGTSLTIQCQVDSQVTMMFWYRQQPGQSLTLIATANQGSEATYESGFVIDKFPISRPNLTFSTLTVSNMSPEDSSIYLCSVVEGTVNTEAFFGQGTRLTVV.

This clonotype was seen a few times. The CDR3 sequence is CASSFGKGANYGYTF. CDR3 nucleotide sequence: TGTGCCAGCAGCTTCGGCAAGGGGGCCAACTATGGCTACACCTTC. This chain uses TRBV7-2 with TRBJ1-2, with 7 bases fitting TRBD1. Germline V gene data show CDR1 as SGHTA and CDR2 as FQGNSA. The CDR3 is 15 residues long. V gave up 3 bases and J gave up 2 bases; unmatched junction bases: 6.

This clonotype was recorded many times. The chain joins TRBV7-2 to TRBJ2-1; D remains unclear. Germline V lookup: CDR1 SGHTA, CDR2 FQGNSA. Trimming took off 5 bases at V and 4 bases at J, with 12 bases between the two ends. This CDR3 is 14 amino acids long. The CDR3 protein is CASSPTREYNEQFF. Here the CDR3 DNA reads TGTGCCAGCAGCCCCACGAGAGAGTACAATGAGCAGTTCTTC.

The CDR3 spells CSAFPRGSNQPQHF. The CDR3 DNA is TGCAGTGCCTTCCCCCGGGGGAGCAATCAGCCCCAGCATTTT. The chain uses TRBV20-1 and TRBJ1-5; perhaps TRBD1 as D (5 bases). Deletions cut 6 bases from V and 1 base from J, with 13 bases between. This CDR3 has 14 amino acids. Germline V gives CDR1 DFQATT, CDR2 SNEGSKA (reference sequence).

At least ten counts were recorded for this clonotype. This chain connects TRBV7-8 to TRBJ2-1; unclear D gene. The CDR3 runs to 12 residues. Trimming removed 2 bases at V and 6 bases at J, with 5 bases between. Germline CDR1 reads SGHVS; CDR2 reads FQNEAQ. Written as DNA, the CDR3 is TGTGCCAGCAGCTTAAAAGGCAATGAGCAGTTCTTC. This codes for CASSLKGNEQFF.

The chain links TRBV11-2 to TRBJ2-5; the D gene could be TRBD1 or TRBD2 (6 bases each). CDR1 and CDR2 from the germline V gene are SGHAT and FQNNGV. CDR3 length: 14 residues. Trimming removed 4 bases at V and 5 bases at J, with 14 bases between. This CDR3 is CASSSGAGVETQYF. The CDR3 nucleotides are TGTGCCAGCAGCTCGGGGGCAGGGGTCGAGACCCAGTACTTC.

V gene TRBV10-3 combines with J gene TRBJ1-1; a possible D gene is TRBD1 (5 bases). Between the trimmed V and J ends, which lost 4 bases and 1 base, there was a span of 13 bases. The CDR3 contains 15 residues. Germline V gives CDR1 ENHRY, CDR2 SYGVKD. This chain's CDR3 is CAISVIGDGNTEAFF. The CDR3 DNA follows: TGTGCCATCAGTGTCATAGGGGATGGGAACACTGAAGCTTTCTTT.

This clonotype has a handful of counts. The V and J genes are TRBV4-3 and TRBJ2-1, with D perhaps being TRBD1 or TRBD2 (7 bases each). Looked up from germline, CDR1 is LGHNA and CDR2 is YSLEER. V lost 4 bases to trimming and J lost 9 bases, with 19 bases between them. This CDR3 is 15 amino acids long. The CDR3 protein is CASSPQGRGPTEQFF. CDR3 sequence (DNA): TGCGCCAGCAGCCCACAGGGGAGGGGGCCAACTGAGCAGTTCTTC.

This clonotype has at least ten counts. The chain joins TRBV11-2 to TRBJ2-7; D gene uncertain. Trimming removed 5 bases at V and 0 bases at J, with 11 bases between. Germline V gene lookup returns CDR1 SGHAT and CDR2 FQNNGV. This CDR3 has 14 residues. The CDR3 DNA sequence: TGTGCCAGCAGCCCCGACCCCAGCTCCTACGAGCAGTACTTC. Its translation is CASSPDPSSYEQYF.

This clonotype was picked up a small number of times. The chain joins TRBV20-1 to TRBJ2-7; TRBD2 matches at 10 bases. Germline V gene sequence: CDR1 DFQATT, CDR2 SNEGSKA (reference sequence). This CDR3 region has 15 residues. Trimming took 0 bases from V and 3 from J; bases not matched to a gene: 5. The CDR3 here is CSARDLLAGNYEQYF. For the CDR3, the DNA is TGCAGTGCTAGAGATCTACTAGCGGGAAACTACGAGCAGTACTTC.

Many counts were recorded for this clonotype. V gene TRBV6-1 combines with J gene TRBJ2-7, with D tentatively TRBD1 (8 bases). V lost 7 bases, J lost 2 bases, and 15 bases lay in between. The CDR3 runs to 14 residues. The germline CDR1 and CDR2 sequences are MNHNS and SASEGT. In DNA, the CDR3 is TGTGCCAGCATCGGGAGGACAGGGACCTACGAGCAGTACTTC. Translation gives CASIGRTGTYEQYF.

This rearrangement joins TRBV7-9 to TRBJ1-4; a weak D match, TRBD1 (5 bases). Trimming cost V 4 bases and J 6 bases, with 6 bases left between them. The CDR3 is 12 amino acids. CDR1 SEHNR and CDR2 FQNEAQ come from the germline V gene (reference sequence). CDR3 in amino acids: CASSWGDEKLFF. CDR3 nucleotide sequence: TGTGCCAGCAGCTGGGGGGATGAAAAACTGTTTTTT.

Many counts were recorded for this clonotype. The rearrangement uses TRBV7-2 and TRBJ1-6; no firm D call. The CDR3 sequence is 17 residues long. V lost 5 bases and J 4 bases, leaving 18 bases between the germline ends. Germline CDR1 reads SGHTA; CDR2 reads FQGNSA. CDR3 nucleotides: TGTGCCAGCAGCCCCGCCTTTGGTGGGATATATAATTCACCCCTCCACTTT. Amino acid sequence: CASSPAFGGIYNSPLHF.